The 15 T cell receptor beta chains presented below share a single source sample, sequenced in a study of neurological immune-mediated disorders. The time point: longitudinal time-point 1 (baseline). TCRdb re-called the 5' RACE reads through MiXCR, storing one row per CDR3 protein. The sample records some 54,000 distinct CDR3 sequences, around 10% being singletons. The sequenced sample consisted of PBMCs. The receptors derive from a male donor with HTLV-1-associated myelopathy (HAM/TSP).

This clonotype has at least ten counts. The rearrangement joins TRBV4-3 to TRBJ1-4; D is perhaps TRBD1 (6 bases). In germline, CDR1 is LGHNA, CDR2 YSLEER. Trimming took off 0 bases at V and 4 bases at J, with 15 bases between the two ends. The CDR3 covers 17 residues. The CDR3: CASSQDTGTAGNEKLFF. The CDR3 nucleotides read TGCGCCAGCAGCCAAGATACAGGGACGGCGGGTAATGAAAAACTGTTTTTT.

The gene calls are TRBV7-6 and TRBJ2-1, with 10 bases lining up with TRBD1. Germline V gene lookup returns CDR1 SGHVS and CDR2 FNYEAQ. There are 15 residues in the CDR3. Trimming cost V 5 bases and J 4 bases; bases outside gene matches: 5. In DNA form, the CDR3 reads TGTGCCAGCAGCCGACAGGGGGCACGGTACAATGAGCAGTTCTTC. It specifies CASSRQGARYNEQFF.

This clonotype was counted many times. The rearrangement uses TRBV7-6 and TRBJ2-5; 7 nucleotides match TRBD1. After removal of 5 bases from V and 5 bases from J, the junction contained 14 bases not matched to a gene. This CDR3 has 16 residues. CDR1 and CDR2 from the germline V gene are SGHVS and FNYEAQ. The CDR3 DNA follows: TGTGCCAGCAGCACACGATTTACAGGGGCTAGCGAGACCCAGTACTTC. Encoded protein: CASSTRFTGASETQYF.

This clonotype was detected many times. The chain employs TRBV9 and TRBJ2-7; unclear D gene. The CDR3 runs to 15 residues. With 2 bases removed from V and 2 bases from J, the gap between germline ends came to 14 bases. Germline CDR1 reads SGDLS; CDR2 reads YYNGEE. The CDR3 reads CASSVLGEPAYEQYF. The CDR3 nucleotides read TGTGCCAGCAGCGTGCTGGGCGAACCAGCCTACGAGCAGTACTTC. The complete variable domain, with remaining parts taken from reference TRBV9 and TRBJ2-7, reads DSGVTQTPKHLITATGQRVTLRCSPRSGDLSVYWYQQSLDQGLQFLIQYYNGEERAKGNILERFSAQQFPDLHSELNLSSLELGDSALYFCASSVLGEPAYEQYFGPGTRLTVT.

This clonotype has at least ten counts. The chain recombines TRBV9 with TRBJ2-2; 7 positions match TRBD2. This CDR3 region has 14 residues. V lost 3 bases, J lost 3 bases, and 2 bases stayed unmatched. Germline assignment: CDR1 SGDLS and CDR2 YYNGEE. CDR3 sequence: CASSAGRDTGELFF. CDR3 nucleotide sequence: TGTGCCAGCAGCGCGGGGAGGGACACCGGGGAGCTGTTTTTT.

This clonotype was observed at least ten times. The chain carries TRBV15 and TRBJ1-4; D is uncertain. CDR3 length equals 13 residues. The V gene's germline CDR1 is LNHNV and CDR2 YYDKDF (reference sequence). V lost 9 bases and J 4 bases, leaving 12 bases between the germline ends. In nucleotides, the CDR3 is TGTGCCACTAGACGGGCCCTTAATGAAAAACTGTTTTTT. Translated: CATRRALNEKLFF.

V and J are TRBV25-1 and TRBJ2-2; no clear D. V lost 10 bases, J lost 2 bases, and 17 bases lay in between. CDR3 length: 15 residues. Germline CDR1 reads MGHDK; CDR2 reads SYGVNS. In nucleotides, the CDR3 is TGTGCCAAAAGTGACCGGGTCCTTAACACCGGGGAGCTGTTTTTT. As protein: CAKSDRVLNTGELFF.

This clonotype was observed many times. The chain couples TRBV5-1 to TRBJ1-1; maybe TRBD1 (5 bases). The CDR3 consists of 13 residues. CDR1 and CDR2 from the germline V gene are SGHRS and YFSETQ. Trimming left V 1 base short and J 6 bases short, with 10 bases between. CDR3 region: CASSLNSGAEAFF. Here the CDR3 DNA reads TGCGCCAGCAGCTTGAATTCGGGGGCTGAAGCTTTCTTT.

This clonotype was counted at least ten times. CDR3 bases: TGCGCCAGCAGCTTGGCCGCGGCAGGGACTCAATACGACTATGGCTACACCTTC. As protein: CASSLAAAGTQYDYGYTF. The chain joins TRBV5-1 to TRBJ1-2, with D possibly being TRBD1 (5 bases). Trimming shortened V by 0 bases and J by 3 bases, and 21 bases separated the two germline ends. The CDR3 extends over 18 amino acids. Germline CDR1 SGHRS, CDR2 YFSETQ.

This clonotype was observed at least ten times. CDR3 region: CASAKVGGSYEQYF. CDR3 nucleotides: TGTGCCAGCGCAAAGGTGGGGGGCTCCTACGAGCAGTACTTC. V and J are TRBV28 and TRBJ2-7; perhaps TRBD2 as D (6 bases). The V gene's germline CDR1 is MDHEN and CDR2 SYDVKM. V was cut by 8 bases and J by 0 bases, with 14 bases left in between. This CDR3 contains 14 residues. Full variable domain (outside the CDR3, taken from reference TRBV28 and TRBJ2-7): DVKVTQSSRYLVKRTGEKVFLECVQDMDHENMFWYRQDPGLGLRLIYFSYDVKMKEKGDIPEGYSVSREKKERFSLILESASTNQTSMYLCASAKVGGSYEQYFGPGTRLTVT.

As regards this clonotype: A much bigger clone sits one base away, suggesting this may be a read error. The chain recombines TRBV28 with TRBJ2-3; perhaps TRBD1 as D (5 bases). The J call is doubtful: the DNA matches TRBJ1-5 better. This CDR3 region has 16 residues. Germline V CDR1 and CDR2: MDHEN, SYDVKM. This CDR3 reads CASSPAGTSGADTQHF. The DNA for the CDR3 is TGTGCCAGCAGTCCCGCCGGGACTAGCGGGGCAGATACGCAGCATTTT.

This clonotype was recorded once. This clone may be a read error of a much larger clone one base away. The V call is TRBV2, the J call TRBJ1-5, with unresolved D. The CDR3 contains 13 residues. Germline V gives CDR1 SNHLY, CDR2 FYNNEI. V was clipped by 6 bases and J by 1 base, with 7 bases between them. CDR3 sequence (DNA): TGTGCCAGCAGCGCGGACAGCAATCAGCCCCAGCATTTT. As protein: CASSADSNQPQHF.

A note on this clonotype: A clone one base away is much larger, so this may be a read error. This sequence joins TRBV28 and TRBJ1-1; D gene ambiguous. The V gene's germline CDR1 is MDHEN and CDR2 SYDVKM. CDR3 size: 12 residues. CDR3 loop: CASIGMNSEAFF. The CDR3 DNA follows: TGTGCCAGCATTGGGATGAACTCTGAAGCTTTCTTT.

This clonotype occurred many times. The chain couples TRBV7-8 to TRBJ2-2; 9 bases fit TRBD1. Trimming cost V 8 bases and J 6 bases; bases outside gene matches: 10. This CDR3 has 15 residues. Germline CDR1 and CDR2: SGHVS and FQNEAQ. CDR3 DNA: TGTGCCAGCTACCGGGACAGGGTTTCCTCCGGGGAGCTGTTTTTT. Translating it yields CASYRDRVSSGELFF. The full variable domain, with the rest looked up from reference TRBV7-8 and TRBJ2-2, is GAGVSQSPRYKVAKRGQDVALRCDPISGHVSLFWYQQALGQGPEFLTYFQNEAQLDKSGLPSDRFFAERPEGSVSTLKIQRTQQEDSAVYLCASYRDRVSSGELFFGEGSRLTVL.

In this sample, this clonotype turned up many times. This chain links TRBV29-1 with TRBJ2-1, with 14 bases aligning to TRBD2. J gave up 7 bases and V 5 bases, and 7 bases lay outside the gene matches. This CDR3 has 15 amino acids. CDR1 is SQVTM and CDR2 is ANQGSEA in the germline V gene. CDR3 nucleotides: TGCAGCGTTTCCGGGACTAGCGGGGGTGGGAATGAGCAGTTCTTC. Translating it yields CSVSGTSGGGNEQFF.